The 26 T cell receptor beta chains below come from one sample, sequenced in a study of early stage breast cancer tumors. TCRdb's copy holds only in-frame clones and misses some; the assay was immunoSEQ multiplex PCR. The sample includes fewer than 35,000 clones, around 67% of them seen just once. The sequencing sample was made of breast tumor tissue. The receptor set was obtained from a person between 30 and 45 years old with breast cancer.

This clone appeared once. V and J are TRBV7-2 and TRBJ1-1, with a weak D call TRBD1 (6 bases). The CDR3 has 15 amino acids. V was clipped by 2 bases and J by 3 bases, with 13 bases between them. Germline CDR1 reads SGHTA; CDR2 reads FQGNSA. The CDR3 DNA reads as TGTGCCAGCAGCTTAAGGACAGCGGGGGACACTGAAGCTTTCTTT. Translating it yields CASSLRTAGDTEAFF.

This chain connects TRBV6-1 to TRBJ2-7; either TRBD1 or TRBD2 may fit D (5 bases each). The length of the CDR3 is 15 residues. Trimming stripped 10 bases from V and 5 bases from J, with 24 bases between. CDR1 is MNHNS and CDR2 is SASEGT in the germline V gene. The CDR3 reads CATGDGMGWANEQYF. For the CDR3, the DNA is TGTGCCACCGGGGACGGTATGGGATGGGCAAACGAGCAGTACTTC.

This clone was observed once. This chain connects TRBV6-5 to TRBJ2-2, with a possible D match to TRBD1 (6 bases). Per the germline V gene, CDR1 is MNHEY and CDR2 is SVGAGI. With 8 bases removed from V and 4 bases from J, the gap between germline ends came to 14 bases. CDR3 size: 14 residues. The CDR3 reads CASGRTVVTGELFF. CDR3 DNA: TGTGCCAGCGGAAGGACAGTAGTCACCGGGGAGCTGTTTTTT.

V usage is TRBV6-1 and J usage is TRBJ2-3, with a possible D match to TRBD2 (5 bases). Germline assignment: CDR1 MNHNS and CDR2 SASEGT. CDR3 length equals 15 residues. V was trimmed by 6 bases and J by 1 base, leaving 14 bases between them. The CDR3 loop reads CASSRNSRGTDTQYF. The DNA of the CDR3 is TGTGCCAGCAGCAGAAATTCGCGGGGCACAGATACGCAGTATTTT.

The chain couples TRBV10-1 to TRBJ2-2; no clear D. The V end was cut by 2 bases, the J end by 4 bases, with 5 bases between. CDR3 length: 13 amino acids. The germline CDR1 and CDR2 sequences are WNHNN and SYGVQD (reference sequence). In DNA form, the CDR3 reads TGCGCCAGCAGTGAGGGCCCCACCGGGGAGCTGTTTTTT. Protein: CASSEGPTGELFF.

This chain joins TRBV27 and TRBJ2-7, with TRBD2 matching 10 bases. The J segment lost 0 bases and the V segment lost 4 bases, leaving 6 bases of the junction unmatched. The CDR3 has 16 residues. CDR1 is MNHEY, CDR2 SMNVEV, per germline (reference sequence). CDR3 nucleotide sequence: TGTGCCAGCAGTTATCATACTAGCGGGACCTCCTACGAGCAGTACTTC. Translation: CASSYHTSGTSYEQYF.

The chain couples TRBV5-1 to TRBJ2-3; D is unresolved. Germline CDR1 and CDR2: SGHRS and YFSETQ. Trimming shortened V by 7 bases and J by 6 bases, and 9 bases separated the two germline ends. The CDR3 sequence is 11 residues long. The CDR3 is CASSLGDTQYF. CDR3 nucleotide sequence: TGCGCCAGCTCCTTGGGCGATACGCAGTATTTT.

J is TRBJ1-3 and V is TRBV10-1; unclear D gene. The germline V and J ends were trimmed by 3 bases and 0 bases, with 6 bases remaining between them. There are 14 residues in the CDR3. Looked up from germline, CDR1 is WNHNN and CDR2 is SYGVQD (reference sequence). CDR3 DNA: TGCGCCAGCAGTGAACGGATCTCTGGAAACACCATATATTTT. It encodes CASSERISGNTIYF.

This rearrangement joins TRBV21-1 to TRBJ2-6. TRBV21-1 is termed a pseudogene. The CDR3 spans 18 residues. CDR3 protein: CASSTPDRLFSGANVLTF. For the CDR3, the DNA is TGTGCCAGCAGCACTCCAGACCGCCTCTTCTCTGGGGCCAACGTCCTGACTTTC.

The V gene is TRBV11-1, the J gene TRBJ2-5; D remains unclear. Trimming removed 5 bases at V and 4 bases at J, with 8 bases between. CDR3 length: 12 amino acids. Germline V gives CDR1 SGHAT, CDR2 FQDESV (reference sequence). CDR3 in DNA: TGTGCCAGCAGCCCATTCTCAGAGACCCAGTACTTC. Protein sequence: CASSPFSETQYF. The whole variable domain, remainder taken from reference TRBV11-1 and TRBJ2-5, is EAEVAQSPRYKITEKSQAVAFWCDPISGHATLYWYRQILGQGPELLVQFQDESVVDDSQLPKDRFSAERLKGVDSTLKIQPAELGDSAMYLCASSPFSETQYFGPGTRLLVL.

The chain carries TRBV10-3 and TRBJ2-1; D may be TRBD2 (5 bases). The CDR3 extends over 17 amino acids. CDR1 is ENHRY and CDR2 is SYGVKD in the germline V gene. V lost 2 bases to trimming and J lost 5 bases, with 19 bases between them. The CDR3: CAISERGWEPGDNEQFF. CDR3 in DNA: TGTGCCATCAGTGAGCGAGGATGGGAGCCTGGCGACAATGAGCAGTTCTTC.

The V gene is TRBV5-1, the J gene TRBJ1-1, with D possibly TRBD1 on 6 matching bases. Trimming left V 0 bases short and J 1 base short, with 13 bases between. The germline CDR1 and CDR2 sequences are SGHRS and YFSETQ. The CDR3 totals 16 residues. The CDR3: CASSLGPRGGNTEAFF. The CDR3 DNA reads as TGCGCCAGCAGCTTGGGCCCCAGGGGTGGGAACACTGAAGCTTTCTTT.

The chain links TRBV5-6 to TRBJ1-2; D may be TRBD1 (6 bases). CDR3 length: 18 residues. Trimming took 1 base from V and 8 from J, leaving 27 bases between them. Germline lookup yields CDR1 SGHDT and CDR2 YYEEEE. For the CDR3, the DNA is TGTGCCAGCAGCTTGTTGTTGTTGGGGGGCGGTCCAAAGTGGGGCTACACCTTC. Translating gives CASSLLLLGGGPKWGYTF. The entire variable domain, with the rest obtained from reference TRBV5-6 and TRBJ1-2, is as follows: DAGVTQSPTHLIKTRGQQVTLRCSPKSGHDTVSWYQQALGQGPQFIFQYYEEEERQRGNFPDRFSGHQFPNYSSELNVNALLLGDSALYLCASSLLLLGGGPKWGYTFGSGTRLTVV.

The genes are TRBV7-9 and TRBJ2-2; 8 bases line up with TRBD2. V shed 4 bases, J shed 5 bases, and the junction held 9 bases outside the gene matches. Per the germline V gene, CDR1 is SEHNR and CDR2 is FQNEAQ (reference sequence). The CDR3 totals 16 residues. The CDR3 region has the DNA TGTGCCAGCAGCTCGAAAGCGGGAGTATTAACCGGGGAGCTGTTTTTT. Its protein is CASSSKAGVLTGELFF.

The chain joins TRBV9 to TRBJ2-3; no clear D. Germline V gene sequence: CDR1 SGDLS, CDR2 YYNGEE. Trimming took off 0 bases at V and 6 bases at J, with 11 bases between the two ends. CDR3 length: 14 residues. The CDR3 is CASSVGLVYDTQYF. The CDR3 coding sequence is TGTGCCAGCAGCGTAGGGCTCGTTTACGATACGCAGTATTTT.

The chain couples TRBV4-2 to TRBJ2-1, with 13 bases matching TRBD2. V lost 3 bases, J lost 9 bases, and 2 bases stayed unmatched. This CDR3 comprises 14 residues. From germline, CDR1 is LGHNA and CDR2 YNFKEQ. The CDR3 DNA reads TGTGCCAGCAGCCAGCGACTAGCGGGGGGTGAGCAGTTCTTC. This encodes CASSQRLAGGEQFF.

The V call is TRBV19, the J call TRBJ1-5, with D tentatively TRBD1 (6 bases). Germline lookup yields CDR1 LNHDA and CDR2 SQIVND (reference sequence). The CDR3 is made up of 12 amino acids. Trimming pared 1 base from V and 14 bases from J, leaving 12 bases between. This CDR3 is CASSIGTAPEHF. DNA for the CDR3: TGTGCCAGTAGTATAGGGACAGCTCCAGAGCATTTT.

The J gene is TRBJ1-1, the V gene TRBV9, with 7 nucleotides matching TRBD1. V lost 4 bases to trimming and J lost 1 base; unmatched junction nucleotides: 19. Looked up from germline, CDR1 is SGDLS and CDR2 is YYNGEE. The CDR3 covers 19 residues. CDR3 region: CASSLRGLDRTTPNTEAFF. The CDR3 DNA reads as TGTGCCAGCAGCCTTAGAGGTTTGGACAGGACTACACCGAACACTGAAGCTTTCTTT.

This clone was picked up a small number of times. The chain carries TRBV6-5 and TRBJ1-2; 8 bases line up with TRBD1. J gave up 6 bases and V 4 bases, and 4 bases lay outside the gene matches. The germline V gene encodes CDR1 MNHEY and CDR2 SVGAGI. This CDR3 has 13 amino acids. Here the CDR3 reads CASSLTGAHGYTF. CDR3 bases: TGTGCCAGCAGTTTGACAGGGGCTCATGGCTACACCTTC.

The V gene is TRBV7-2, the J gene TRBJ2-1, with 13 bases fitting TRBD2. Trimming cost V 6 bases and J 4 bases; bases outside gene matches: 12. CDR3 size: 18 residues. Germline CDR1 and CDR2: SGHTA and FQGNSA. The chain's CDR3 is CASSQRGTSGAFYNEQFF. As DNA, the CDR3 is TGTGCCAGCAGTCAACGGGGGACTAGCGGGGCCTTTTACAATGAGCAGTTCTTC.

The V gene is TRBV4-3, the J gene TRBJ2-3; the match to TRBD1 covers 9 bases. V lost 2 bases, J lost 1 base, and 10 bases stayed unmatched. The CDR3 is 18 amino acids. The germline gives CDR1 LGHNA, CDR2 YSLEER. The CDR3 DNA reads TGCGCCAGCAGCCAACGTATGACAGGGGGAGGGGGCACAGATACGCAGTATTTT. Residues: CASSQRMTGGGGTDTQYF.

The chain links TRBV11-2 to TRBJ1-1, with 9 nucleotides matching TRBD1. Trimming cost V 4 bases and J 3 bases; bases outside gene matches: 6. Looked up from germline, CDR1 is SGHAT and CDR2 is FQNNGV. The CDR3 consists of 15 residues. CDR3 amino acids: CASSWTGAGDTEAFF. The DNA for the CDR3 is TGTGCCAGCAGCTGGACAGGGGCGGGGGACACTGAAGCTTTCTTT.

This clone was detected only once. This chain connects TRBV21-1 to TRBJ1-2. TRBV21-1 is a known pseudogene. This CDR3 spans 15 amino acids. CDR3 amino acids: CASSKGGGHLSGYTF. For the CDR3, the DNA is TGTGCCAGCAGCAAAGGGGGGGGACACCTAAGTGGCTACACCTTC.

This chain's CDR3 is CASSLNWIGGSDIQYF. The CDR3 region has the DNA TGTGCCAGCAGCTTAAATTGGATAGGGGGATCGGACATTCAGTACTTC. The chain couples TRBV7-9 to TRBJ2-4; a weak D match, TRBD1 (6 bases). This CDR3 is 16 amino acids long. V lost 2 bases, J lost 8 bases, and 19 bases lay in between. Germline assignment: CDR1 SEHNR and CDR2 FQNEAQ (reference sequence).

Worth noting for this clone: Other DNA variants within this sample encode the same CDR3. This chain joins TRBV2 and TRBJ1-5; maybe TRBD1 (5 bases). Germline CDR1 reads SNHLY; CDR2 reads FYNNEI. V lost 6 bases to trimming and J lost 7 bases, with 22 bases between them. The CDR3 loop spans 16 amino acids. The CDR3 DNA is TGTGCCAGCAGCACAGGACGGGGTCGGAGTGTCCAGCCCCAGCATTTT. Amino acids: CASSTGRGRSVQPQHF.

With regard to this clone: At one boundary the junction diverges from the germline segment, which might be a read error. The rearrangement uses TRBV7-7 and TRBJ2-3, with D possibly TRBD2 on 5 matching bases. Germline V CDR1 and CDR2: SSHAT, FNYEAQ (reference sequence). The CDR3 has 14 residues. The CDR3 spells CASSLGGPGSTQYF. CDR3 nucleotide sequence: TGTGCTAGCAGCTTAGGAGGCCCTGGGAGTACGCAGTATTTT.